Sequencing of this TCR beta chain was carried out in a study of cytomegalovirus exposure and HLA in healthy donors. Study-level findings and limits: Most of the CMV-associated TCR beta chains (in a later analysis) appeared to be HLA-restricted. A previous analysis found most TCR beta V segments productive roughly 90% or roughly 30% of the time. Cytomegalovirus association was assigned to approximately 160 TCR beta chains.

With 60 Vbeta and 13 Jbeta primers, the PCR was carried out. Data came from immunoSEQ multiplex PCR; TCRdb stores just in-frame clones and leaves some out. The table shows approximately 100,000 clones, with around 82% occurring only once. Comments on this clone: Its antigen is undetermined.

The sequenced material came from PBMCs. This receptor was identified in a young man in good health and CMV-seronegative.

CDR3 region: CASTTGQRNEKLFF. DNA for the CDR3: TGTGCCAGCACCACGGGACAGAGAAATGAAAAACTGTTTTTT. This chain joins TRBV7-2 and TRBJ1-4; 7 nucleotides agree with TRBD1. The CDR3 length is 14 residues. CDR1 and CDR2 (germline): SGHTA, FQGNSA. V shed 7 bases and J 5 bases; nucleotides not matched to a gene: 7.